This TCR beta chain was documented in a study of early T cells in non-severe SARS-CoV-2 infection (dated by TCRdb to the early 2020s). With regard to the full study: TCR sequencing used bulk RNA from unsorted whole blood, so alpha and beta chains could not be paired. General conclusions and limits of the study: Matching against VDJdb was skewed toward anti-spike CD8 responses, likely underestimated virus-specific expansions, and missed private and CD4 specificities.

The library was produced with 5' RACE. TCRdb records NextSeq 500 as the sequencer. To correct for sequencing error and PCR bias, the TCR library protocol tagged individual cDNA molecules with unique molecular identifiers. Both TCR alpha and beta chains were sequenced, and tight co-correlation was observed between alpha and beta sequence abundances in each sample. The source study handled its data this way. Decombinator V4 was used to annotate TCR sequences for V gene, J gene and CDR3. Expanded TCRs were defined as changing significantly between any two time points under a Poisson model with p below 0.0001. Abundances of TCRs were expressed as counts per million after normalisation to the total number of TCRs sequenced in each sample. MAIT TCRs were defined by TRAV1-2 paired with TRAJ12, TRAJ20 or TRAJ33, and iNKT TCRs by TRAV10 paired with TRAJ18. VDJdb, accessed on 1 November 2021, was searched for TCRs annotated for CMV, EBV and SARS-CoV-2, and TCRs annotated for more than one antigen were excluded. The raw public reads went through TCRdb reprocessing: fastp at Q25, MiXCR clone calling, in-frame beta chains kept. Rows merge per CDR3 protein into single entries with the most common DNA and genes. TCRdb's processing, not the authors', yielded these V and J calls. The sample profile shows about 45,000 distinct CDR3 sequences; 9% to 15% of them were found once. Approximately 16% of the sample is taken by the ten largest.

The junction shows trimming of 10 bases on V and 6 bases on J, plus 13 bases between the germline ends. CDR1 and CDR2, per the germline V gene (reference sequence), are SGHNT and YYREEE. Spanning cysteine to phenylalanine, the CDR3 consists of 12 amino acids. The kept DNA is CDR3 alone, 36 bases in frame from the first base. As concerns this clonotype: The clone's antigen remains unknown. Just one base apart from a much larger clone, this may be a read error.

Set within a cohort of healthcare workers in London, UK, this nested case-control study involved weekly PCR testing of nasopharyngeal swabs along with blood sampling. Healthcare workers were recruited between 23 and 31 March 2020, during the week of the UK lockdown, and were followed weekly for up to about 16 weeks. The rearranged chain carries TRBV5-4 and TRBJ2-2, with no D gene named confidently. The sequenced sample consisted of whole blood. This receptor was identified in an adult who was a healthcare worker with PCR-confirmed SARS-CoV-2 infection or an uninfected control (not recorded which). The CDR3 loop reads CALGHISGELFF. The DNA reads TGTGCCCTAGGGCACATCTCCGGGGAGCTGTTTTTT.